This entry lists 8 T cell receptor beta chains sequenced from one sample in a study of Ad26.COV2.S vaccination and SARS-CoV-2 variants. Data came from immunoSEQ multiplex PCR; TCRdb stores just in-frame clones and leaves some out. The sample includes about 680,000 clones, 80% to 90% of them seen just once. Stated treatment: about 20 received Ad26.COV2.S at low or high dose, single or two shots; several received placebo; per-sample allocation not given. Samples were taken on day 63 after the first vaccine or placebo injection. Source: peripheral blood, taken in a trial of Ad26.COV2.S vaccine versus placebo. Every receptor here comes from a person aged 18-65 years who received the Ad26.COV2.S COVID-19 vaccine or a placebo.

J is TRBJ1-4 and V is TRBV19, with TRBD1 as a possible D gene (5 bases). CDR3 length: 14 amino acids. Germline lookup yields CDR1 LNHDA and CDR2 SQIVND (reference sequence). The ends were cut back, 7 bases at V and 2 bases at J, with 11 bases in the middle. The CDR3 reads CASTQGATNEKLFF. The CDR3, as DNA: TGTGCCAGTACTCAGGGAGCTACTAATGAAAAACTGTTTTTT.

V gene TRBV5-8 combines with J gene TRBJ1-5; D remains ambiguous. This CDR3 is 11 amino acids long. Germline V gene sequence: CDR1 SGHTS, CDR2 YDEGEE. The V end lost 6 bases, the J end lost 4 bases, and 5 bases lay between the germline ends. CDR3 sequence: CASTLNQPQHF. CDR3 coding DNA: TGTGCCAGCACCCTTAATCAGCCCCAGCATTTT.

The chain links TRBV27 to TRBJ2-3; D remains ambiguous. Germline V lookup: CDR1 MNHEY, CDR2 SMNVEV (reference sequence). V was clipped by 5 bases and J by 5 bases, with 8 bases between them. This CDR3 has 12 amino acids. In DNA form, the CDR3 reads TGTGCCAGCAGTCCCGTGGGAGATACGCAGTATTTT. It codes for CASSPVGDTQYF.

The chain carries TRBV7-9 and TRBJ2-1; D remains unclear. CDR1 is SEHNR, CDR2 FQNEAQ, per germline (reference sequence). The CDR3 is 16 residues long. The germline V and J ends were trimmed by 5 bases and 1 base, with 15 bases remaining between them. CDR3 bases: TGTGCCAGCAGCGGATTAACCAGGTCGTCCTACAATGAGCAGTTCTTC. This sequence encodes CASSGLTRSSYNEQFF.

The CDR3 coding sequence is TGCAGCGTTGATCTAGGGCCGGGAAGTGCTTTCTTT. Its translation: CSVDLGPGSAFF. The chain couples TRBV29-1 to TRBJ1-1; D gene unclear. V was trimmed by 3 bases and J by 11 bases, leaving 16 bases between them. The CDR3 has 12 residues. Per the germline V gene, CDR1 is SQVTM and CDR2 is ANQGSEA.

The chain combines TRBV3-1 (or the pseudogene TRBV3-2) with TRBJ1-1; TRBD1 might be the D (5 bases). Deletions cut 1 base from V and 4 bases from J, with 10 bases between. The CDR3 has 14 residues. Germline V CDR1 and CDR2: LGHDT, YNNKEL (reference sequence). The CDR3 here is CASSQGAGLTEAFF. DNA of the CDR3: TGTGCCAGCAGCCAAGGGGCAGGGCTCACTGAAGCTTTCTTT.

CDR3 DNA sequence: TGTGCCAGCAGTTTATTGAGTAGCGGGAGGGCGTCGAGTGAGCAGTTCTTC. Translating it yields CASSLLSSGRASSEQFF. The chain is built from TRBV27 and TRBJ2-1, with TRBD2 identical over 11 bases. This CDR3 spans 17 amino acids. Per germline, CDR1 MNHEY and CDR2 SMNVEV (reference sequence). V was pared by 1 base and J by 9 bases, with 11 bases of the junction left unmatched.

The genes are TRBV11-2 and TRBJ2-7; TRBD2 agrees at 11 bases. CDR1 SGHAT and CDR2 FQNNGV come from the germline V gene. The CDR3 length is 16 residues. With 3 bases clipped from V and 3 bases from J, the junction kept 7 bases outside the gene matches. The CDR3 loop is CASSFSGTSGDYEQYF. CDR3 sequence (DNA): TGTGCCAGCAGCTTTTCCGGGACTAGCGGAGACTACGAGCAGTACTTC.